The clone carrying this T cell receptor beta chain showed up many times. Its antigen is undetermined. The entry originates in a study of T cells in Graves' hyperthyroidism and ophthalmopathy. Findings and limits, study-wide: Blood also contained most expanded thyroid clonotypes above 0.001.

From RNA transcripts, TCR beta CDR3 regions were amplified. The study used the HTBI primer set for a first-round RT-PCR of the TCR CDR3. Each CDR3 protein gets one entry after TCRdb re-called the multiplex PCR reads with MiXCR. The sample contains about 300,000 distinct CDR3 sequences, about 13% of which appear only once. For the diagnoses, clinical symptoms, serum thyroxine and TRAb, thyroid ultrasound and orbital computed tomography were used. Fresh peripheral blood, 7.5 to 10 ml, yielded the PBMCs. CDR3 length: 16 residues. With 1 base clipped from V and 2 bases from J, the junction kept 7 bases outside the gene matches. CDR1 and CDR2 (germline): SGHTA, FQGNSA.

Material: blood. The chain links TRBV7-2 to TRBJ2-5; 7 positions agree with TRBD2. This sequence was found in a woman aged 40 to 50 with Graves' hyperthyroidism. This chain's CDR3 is CASSLEPGGPQETQYF. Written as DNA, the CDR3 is TGTGCCAGCAGCTTAGAACCGGGGGGTCCGCAAGAGACCCAGTACTTC. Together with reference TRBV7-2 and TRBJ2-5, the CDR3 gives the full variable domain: GAGVSQSPSNKVTEKGKDVELRCDPISGHTALYWYRQSLGQGLEFLIYFQGNSAPDKSGLPSDRFSAERTGGSVSTLTIQRTQQEDSAVYLCASSLEPGGPQETQYFGPGTRLLVL.